The next 5 T cell receptor beta chains were all read from a single sample in a study of control samples from healthy donors and cancer patients (dated by TCRdb to 2018 to 2021). The library was generated by the immunoSEQ multiplex PCR assay. This immuneACCESS table, as held by TCRdb, lists in-frame sequences with V and J called but not all clones. Of the missing ones, under half trace to an unresolved V gene in checked studies; the others have no known cause. The sample's table lists a count of about 190,000 clones. The top ten clonotypes cover more than 2% of the sample. The sequenced sample consisted of blood. The receptors stem from a woman aged 25 to 39 in good health.

This sequence joins TRBV19 and TRBJ1-5; TRBD1 aligns across 8 bases. Losses at the gene ends were 6 bases for V and 7 bases for J; bases not matched to a gene: 14. The CDR3 is made up of 16 amino acids. Per the germline V gene, CDR1 is LNHDA and CDR2 is SQIVND (reference sequence). For the CDR3, the DNA is TGTGCCAGTAGCCCTTCTATGACAGGGGTCAGCCAGCCCCAGCATTTT. It is translated as CASSPSMTGVSQPQHF.

The chain joins TRBV7-6 to TRBJ2-7; TRBD1 agrees at 9 bases. The germline CDR1 and CDR2 sequences are SGHVS and FNYEAQ. The CDR3 length is 14 residues. V shed 3 bases and J 2 bases; nucleotides not matched to a gene: 2. The DNA of the CDR3 is TGTGCCAGCAGCTTCGGGACAGGGACCTACGAGCAGTACTTC. Residues: CASSFGTGTYEQYF.

The chain carries TRBV5-1 and TRBJ2-6; a weak D match, TRBD2 (5 bases). Between the trimmed V and J ends, which lost 4 bases and 3 bases, there was a span of 11 bases. Per the germline V gene, CDR1 is SGHRS and CDR2 is YFSETQ. The CDR3 loop spans 15 amino acids. The CDR3 loop is CASSPRDLGANVLTF. Written as DNA, the CDR3 is TGCGCCAGCAGCCCGAGGGATCTTGGGGCCAACGTCCTGACTTTC.

Of note for this clone: The junction and the germline gene differ at one end; a read error may be behind it. This chain uses TRBV10-3 with TRBJ1-2; TRBD1 is a possible D gene (5 bases). Germline values: CDR1 ENHRY, CDR2 SYGVKD. The CDR3 has 17 amino acids. CDR3 in DNA: TGTGCCATCCCAGACAGCCCCGTCTCGCCAGCTAACTATGGCCACACCTTC. It is translated as CAIPDSPVSPANYGHTF.

This chain uses TRBV3-1 (or the pseudogene TRBV3-2) with TRBJ1-2; unclear D gene. CDR1 and CDR2 (germline): LGHDT, YNNKEL (reference sequence). The V end was cut by 0 bases, the J end by 8 bases, with 1 base between. The CDR3 consists of 10 residues. The CDR3 sequence: CASSQDGYTF. CDR3 DNA: TGTGCCAGCAGCCAAGACGGCTACACCTTC.